Listed below are T cell receptor beta chains from one sample, sequenced in a study of patients and donors after allogeneic stem cell transplantation. One entry per CDR3 protein, called by TCRdb with MiXCR from the RT-PCR reads. The table records 400,000 to 450,000 distinct CDR3 sequences, 16% of them present only once. Sequencing used blood, either unsorted or a sorted T cell fraction (not recorded which). The receptors derive from a human donor who was either an allogeneic HSCT recipient or a stem cell or donor lymphocyte infusion donor (not recorded which). It is not recorded whose cells these are; they may come from a transplant donor. Both conserved end residues are part of each CDR3. The order of the fields is V gene, CDR3 protein.

>TRBV6-5
CASSSQLVSNQPQHF
>TRBV28
CASITGQGSYEQYF
>TRBV20-1
CSARGDRLPQETQYF
>TRBV6-2/TRBV6-3
CASSLGSGRTYEQYF
>TRBV6-1
CASKSDRGLGNTIYF
>TRBV25-1
CASSEWATAQETQYF
>TRBV6-1
CASSDLTSGHYEQYF
>TRBV25-1
CASSELLGTGANVLTF
>TRBV19
CASSIHGEGQPQHF
>TRBV12-3/TRBV12-4
CASTHPQGGGWNEQFF
>TRBV5-6
CASSLRVVSYNEQFF
>TRBV6-5
CASSYKQTSLNEQFF
>TRBV7-8
CASSLGQISDTQYF
>TRBV7-3
CASSAQPGGEQYF
>TRBV11-1
CASSPELATKNIQYF
>TRBV7-2
CASSLARGQGYGYTF
>TRBV7-2
CASSVAVNTGELFF
>TRBV7-9
CASSLRGAVGSYEQYF
>TRBV24-1
CAPRTGEGSGANVLTF
>TRBV7-2
CASSREGANVLTF
>TRBV29-1
CSVGRGETQYF
>TRBV4-1
CASSQGYVEMNTEAFF
>TRBV12-3/TRBV12-4
CASSLKVGSLNLPQHF
>TRBV20-1
CSARETGASFF
>TRBV29-1
CSVGSATNEKLFF
>TRBV20-1
CSASKLGTRFYQPQHF
>TRBV20-1
CSATVAGGPTDTQYF